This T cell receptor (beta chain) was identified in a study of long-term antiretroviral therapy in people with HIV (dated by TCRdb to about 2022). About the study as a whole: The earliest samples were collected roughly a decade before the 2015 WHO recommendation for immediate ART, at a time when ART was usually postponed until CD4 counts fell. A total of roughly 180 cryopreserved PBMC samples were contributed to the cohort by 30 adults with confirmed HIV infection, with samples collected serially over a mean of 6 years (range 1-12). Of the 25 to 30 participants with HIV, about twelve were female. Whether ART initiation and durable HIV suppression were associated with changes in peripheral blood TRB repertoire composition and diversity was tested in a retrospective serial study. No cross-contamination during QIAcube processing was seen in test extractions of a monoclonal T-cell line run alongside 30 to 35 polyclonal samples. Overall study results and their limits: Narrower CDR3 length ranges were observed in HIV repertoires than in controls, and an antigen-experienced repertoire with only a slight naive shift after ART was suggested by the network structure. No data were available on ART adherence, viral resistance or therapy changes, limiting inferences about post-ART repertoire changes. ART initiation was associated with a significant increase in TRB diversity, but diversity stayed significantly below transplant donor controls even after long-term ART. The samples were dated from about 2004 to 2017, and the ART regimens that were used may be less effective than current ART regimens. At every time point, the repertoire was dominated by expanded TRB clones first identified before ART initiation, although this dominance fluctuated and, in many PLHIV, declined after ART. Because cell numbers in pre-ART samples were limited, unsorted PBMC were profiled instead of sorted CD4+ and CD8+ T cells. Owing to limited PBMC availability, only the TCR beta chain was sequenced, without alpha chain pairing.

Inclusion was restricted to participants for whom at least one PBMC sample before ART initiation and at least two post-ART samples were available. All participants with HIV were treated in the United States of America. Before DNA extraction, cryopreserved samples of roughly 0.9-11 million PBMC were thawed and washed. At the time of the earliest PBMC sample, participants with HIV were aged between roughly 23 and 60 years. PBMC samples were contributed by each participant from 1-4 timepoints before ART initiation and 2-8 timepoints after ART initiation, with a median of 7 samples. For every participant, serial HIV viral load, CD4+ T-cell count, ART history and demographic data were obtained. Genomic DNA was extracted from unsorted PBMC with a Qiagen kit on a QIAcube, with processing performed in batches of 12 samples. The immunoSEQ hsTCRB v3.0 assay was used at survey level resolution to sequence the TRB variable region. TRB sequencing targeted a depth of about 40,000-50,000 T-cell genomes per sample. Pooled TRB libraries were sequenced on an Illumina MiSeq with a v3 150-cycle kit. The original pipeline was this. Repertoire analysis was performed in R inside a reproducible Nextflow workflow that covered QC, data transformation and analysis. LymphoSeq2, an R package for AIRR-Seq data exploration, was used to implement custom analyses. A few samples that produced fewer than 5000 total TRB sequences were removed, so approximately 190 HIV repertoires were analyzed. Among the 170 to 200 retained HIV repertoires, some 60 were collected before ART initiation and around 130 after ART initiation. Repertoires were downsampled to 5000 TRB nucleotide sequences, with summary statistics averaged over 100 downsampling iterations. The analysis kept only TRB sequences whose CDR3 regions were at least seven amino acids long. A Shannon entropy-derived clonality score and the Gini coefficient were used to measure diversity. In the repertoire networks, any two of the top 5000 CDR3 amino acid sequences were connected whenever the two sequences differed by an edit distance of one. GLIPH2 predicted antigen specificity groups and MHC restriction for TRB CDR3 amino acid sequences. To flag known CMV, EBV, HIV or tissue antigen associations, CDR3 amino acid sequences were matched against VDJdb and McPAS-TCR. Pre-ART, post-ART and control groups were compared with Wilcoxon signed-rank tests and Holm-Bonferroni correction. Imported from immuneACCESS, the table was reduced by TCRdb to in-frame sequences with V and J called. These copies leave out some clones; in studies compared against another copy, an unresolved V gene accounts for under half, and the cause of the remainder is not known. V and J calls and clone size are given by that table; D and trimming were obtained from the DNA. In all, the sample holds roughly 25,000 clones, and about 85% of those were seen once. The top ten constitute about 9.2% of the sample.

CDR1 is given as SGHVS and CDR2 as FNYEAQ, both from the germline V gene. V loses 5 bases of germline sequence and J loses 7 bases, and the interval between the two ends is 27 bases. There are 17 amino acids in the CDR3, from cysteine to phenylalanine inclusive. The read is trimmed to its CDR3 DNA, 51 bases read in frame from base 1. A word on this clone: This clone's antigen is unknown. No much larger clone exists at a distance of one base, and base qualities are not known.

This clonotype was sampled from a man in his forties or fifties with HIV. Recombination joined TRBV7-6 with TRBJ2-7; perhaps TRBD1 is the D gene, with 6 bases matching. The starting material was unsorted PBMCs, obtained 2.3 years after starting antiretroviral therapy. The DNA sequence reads TGTGCCAGCAGCCTCAGGGGTGCCGGGGAACTGCCGCGAGAGCAGTACTTC. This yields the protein CASSLRGAGELPREQYF.